This T cell receptor (beta chain) is drawn from a study of blood T cell repertoires in COVID-19. Background on the study: Whether acute or convalescent, the COVID-19 samples came from the United States, Italy and Spain. In each case, the material was cDNA or gDNA derived from T cells, B-cell-depleted T cells, or PBMCs.

The study assigned cohorts using participant-reported clinical history. Sequencing was performed with immunoSEQ multiplex PCR; in TCRdb, only in-frame clones are kept and a portion is missing. The sample carries about 320,000 clones, roughly 85% recorded once. The ends lost 5 bases at V and 0 bases at J; junction bases unmatched: 9. This CDR3 region has 18 residues. CDR1 and CDR2 (germline): SGHTA, FQGNSA. The sample comprised PBMCs or T cells enriched from blood (not recorded which). This receptor was identified in a woman in her twenties or thirties who had been exposed to COVID-19. The genes are TRBV7-2 and TRBJ2-2, with 10 positions matching TRBD1. The CDR3 loop reads CASSLRTGGVSNTGELFF. The CDR3 DNA is TGTGCCAGCAGCCTAAGGACAGGGGGAGTTTCGAACACCGGGGAGCTGTTTTTT.